This TCR beta chain came from a study of identical twins (dated by TCRdb to the mid-2010s). In the study overall: To test whether fetal clonotypes persist, the study used deep sequencing on TCR alpha and beta repertoires from monozygotic twins, unrelated adults of various ages, and cord blood. To rule out contamination, the twin experiments were replicated at different times with different library preparation protocols. Here is what the overall study found, with its caveats: Zero-insertion analyses could be partly confounded by invariant T cells such as MAIT and iNKT, although diverse VJ usage argued against such confounding for most clonotypes. In beta out-of-frame sequences, excess twin sharing was weaker, because having fewer shared sequences lowered the signal-to-noise ratio. Because the same donors could not be followed over many years, the conclusions depended on cross-sectional statistical analysis. In monozygotic twins, out-of-frame TCR alpha sharing was systematically underestimated by recombination models, although the models agreed with sharing between unrelated individuals. Compared with coincidental sharing between unrelated individuals, out-of-frame TCR alpha sequences shared between twins had an excess of sequences with low generation probability. Abundant cord blood beta clonotypes had fewer insertions, young adult naive repertoires showed a similar but weaker trend, and memory repertoires showed no such trend.

This clonotype was picked up a small number of times. It has no known antigen specificity. Base qualities are not at hand, and no much larger clone is one base apart. Preparation of the library involved 5' RACE. Sequencing was performed on an Illumina HiSeq 2000. Template switching introduced a universal primer binding site; the final cDNA contained a unique molecular identifier, enabling accurate counting of TCR cDNA molecules. First-strand cDNA for TCR alpha and beta chains was synthesized from specific primers in the conserved constant-segment region. Each cDNA library was double barcoded, with a SMART-Mk sample barcode plus Illumina barcodes, to control for contamination. TruSeq adapter sequences along with Illumina sample barcodes were introduced in two successive PCR steps. TCR alpha and beta cDNA libraries were sequenced on the Illumina HiSeq platform with custom primers. In the source study's methods: Unique molecular identifiers were extracted from raw reads with MiGEC, and CDR3 positions were determined with MiXCR. For each individual, recombination models were inferred using an EM algorithm with the repgenHMM and IGoR tools. Shared clonotype analysis was performed with the tcR package in R, normalizing sharing by the product of cloneset sizes. Out-of-frame nonproductive sequences were analyzed to study raw recombination free of thymic and clonal selection effects. TCRdb's own reprocessing of the public reads used fastp at Q25 and MiXCR and kept productive beta chains. A single entry per CDR3 protein holds the most common genes and DNA from its merged rows. TCRdb assigned the V and J calls; the authors' analysis was not used. The sample table records about 530,000 distinct CDR3 sequences; 13% to 15% of these occur just once. The ten top clones hold around 0.48% of the sample.

The V and J ends are trimmed by 3 bases and 1 base, leaving 12 bases between them. Spanning cysteine to phenylalanine, the CDR3 consists of 15 amino acids. The kept DNA is CDR3 alone, 45 bases in frame from the first base. Taken from the germline V gene, the CDR1 and CDR2 loops are SGHRS and YFSETQ. All donors were healthy Caucasians. Three pairs of female monozygotic twins, all aged 18 to 29 years, were included in the twin cohort. CD4+ and CD8+ T cell populations were isolated with positive isolation kits from Invitrogen. In addition, the sample was reused for a study of yellow fever vaccine responses in identical twins. The second study's paper adds: According to the authors, in identical twins the way T cells responded to vaccination appeared partly convergent and partly personalized. Focusing on identical twins, the study followed the T cell clones that responded to the vaccine, and did so with precision.

The receptor chain draws on TRBV5-1 and TRBJ2-3; the D gene lacks a confident call. This receptor was identified in a young woman in good health. Sequencing used CD4+ T cells sorted from blood. The DNA sequence reads TGCGCCAGCAGCTCGGTTGGTGATCGCACAGATACGCAGTATTTT. Its product reads: CASSSVGDRTDTQYF.